Listed below are T cell receptor beta chains from one sample, sequenced in a study of shared clonotypes between healthy human individuals. Libraries were prepared by immunoSEQ multiplex PCR; TCRdb keeps only in-frame clonotypes and omits some of them. This repertoire shows over 1.4 million clones, approximately 96% found once; its top ten account for roughly 1.2%. Sequenced material: naive CD4+ T cells sorted from blood. These receptor sequences come from a young man in good health. Both conserved end residues are part of each CDR3. The D gene is left open where the match is weak. Some rows have no size entry. The others give once, few or many, or a class for an expanded clone.

j_call: TRBJ2-7; d_call: -; v_call: TRBV5-1; clone_size: -; cdr3_nt: TGCGCCAGCAGCTTGATTAGCGGATCCTACGAGCAGTACTTC; cdr3_aa: CASSLISGSYEQYF
j_call: TRBJ1-1; d_call: TRBD1; v_call: TRBV5-1; clone_size: once; cdr3_nt: TGCGCCAGCAGCTTGCGGGACAGCCCAAACACTGAAGCTTTCTTT; cdr3_aa: CASSLRDSPNTEAFF
j_call: TRBJ2-2; d_call: TRBD2; v_call: TRBV28; clone_size: -; cdr3_nt: TGTGCCAGCAGTCCTAGCGGGAGGGCCATCGGGGAGCTGTTTTTT; cdr3_aa: CASSPSGRAIGELFF
j_call: TRBJ2-3; d_call: TRBD2; v_call: TRBV29-1; clone_size: -; cdr3_nt: TGCAGCGGTAGCGGGGACCCCGAGGATACGCAGTATTTT; cdr3_aa: CSGSGDPEDTQYF
j_call: TRBJ2-3; d_call: -; v_call: TRBV11-2; clone_size: -; cdr3_nt: TGTGCCAGCAGCCCCCGACTAGAGAATGGGGATACGCAGTATTTT; cdr3_aa: CASSPRLENGDTQYF
j_call: TRBJ1-2; d_call: -; v_call: TRBV6-5; clone_size: -; cdr3_nt: TGTGCCAGCAGTTACTCGGGGCGAGCTAACTATGGCTACACCTTC; cdr3_aa: CASSYSGRANYGYTF
j_call: TRBJ2-7; d_call: -; v_call: TRBV12-2; clone_size: -; cdr3_nt: TGTGCAAGTCGCCGTCAGGGACAGGTCATTGAGCAGTACTTC; cdr3_aa: CASRRQGQVIEQYF
j_call: TRBJ2-7; d_call: -; v_call: TRBV21-1; clone_size: -; cdr3_nt: TGTGCCAGCAGCGAAGCTAGCGGGAGTAGCGAGCAGTACTTC; cdr3_aa: CASSEASGSSEQYF
j_call: TRBJ2-1; d_call: TRBD1; v_call: TRBV9; clone_size: once; cdr3_nt: TGTGCCAGCAGCGTAACAGGGGATGAGCAGTTCTTC; cdr3_aa: CASSVTGDEQFF
j_call: TRBJ2-1; d_call: TRBD2; v_call: TRBV7-2; clone_size: -; cdr3_nt: TGTGCCAGCAGCCGGGACACTAGCGGGAGTTCGGGTGAGCAGTTCTTC; cdr3_aa: CASSRDTSGSSGEQFF
j_call: TRBJ2-7; d_call: TRBD1; v_call: TRBV19; clone_size: -; cdr3_nt: TGTGCCAGTAGCTACCGGGACAGGGTTCTGGACGAGCAGTACTTC; cdr3_aa: CASSYRDRVLDEQYF
j_call: TRBJ1-2; d_call: TRBD1; v_call: TRBV18; clone_size: -; cdr3_nt: TGTGCCAGCTCACCAACAGGGGCCGGGGGCTACACCTTC; cdr3_aa: CASSPTGAGGYTF
j_call: TRBJ2-5; d_call: TRBD2; v_call: TRBV6-1; clone_size: -; cdr3_nt: TGTGCCAGCAGCCGACTAGCGGGAGAGGGGACCCAGTACTTC; cdr3_aa: CASSRLAGEGTQYF
j_call: TRBJ2-7; d_call: TRBD2; v_call: TRBV7-9; clone_size: -; cdr3_nt: TGTGCCAGCAGCCGATTGACTAGCGGGAGCGGGTACGAGCAGTACTTC; cdr3_aa: CASSRLTSGSGYEQYF
j_call: TRBJ1-6; d_call: -; v_call: TRBV5-6; clone_size: -; cdr3_nt: TGTGCCAGCAGCTTTGGCAGGAGCTATAATTCACCCCTCCACTTT; cdr3_aa: CASSFGRSYNSPLHF
j_call: TRBJ2-5; d_call: TRBD2; v_call: TRBV5-1; clone_size: -; cdr3_nt: TGCGCCAGCAGCTTTCCCGGGGGGAGGGAAGAGACCCAGTACTTC; cdr3_aa: CASSFPGGREETQYF
j_call: TRBJ1-5; d_call: -; v_call: TRBV19; clone_size: -; cdr3_nt: TGTGCCAGTAGTCTCGGCTACAATCAGCCCCAGCATTTT; cdr3_aa: CASSLGYNQPQHF
j_call: TRBJ2-5; d_call: -; v_call: TRBV9; clone_size: -; cdr3_nt: TGTGCCAGCAGCGTAAGCCCCCCGGAGACCCAGTACTTC; cdr3_aa: CASSVSPPETQYF
j_call: TRBJ2-2; d_call: -; v_call: TRBV28; clone_size: -; cdr3_nt: TGTGCCAGCAGTTTAATCAACTTGGGGGAGCTGTTTTTT; cdr3_aa: CASSLINLGELFF
j_call: TRBJ2-5; d_call: TRBD1; v_call: TRBV4-3; clone_size: -; cdr3_nt: TGCGCCAGCAGCCAAGATTGGGGACAGGGGTTGGGGGAGACCCAGTACTTC; cdr3_aa: CASSQDWGQGLGETQYF
j_call: TRBJ2-7; d_call: TRBD2; v_call: TRBV6-1; clone_size: -; cdr3_nt: TGTGCCAGCAGCCGCCCGACTAGCTTCTACGAGCAGTACTTC; cdr3_aa: CASSRPTSFYEQYF
j_call: TRBJ2-1; d_call: TRBD1; v_call: TRBV27; clone_size: -; cdr3_nt: TGTGCCAGCAGTAACCGACAGGGGACGGGCAATGAGCAGTTCTTC; cdr3_aa: CASSNRQGTGNEQFF
j_call: TRBJ1-4; d_call: TRBD1; v_call: TRBV5-1; clone_size: -; cdr3_nt: TGCGCCAGCAGCCCTTCCGGGACAGGGGGAAAACTGTTTTTT; cdr3_aa: CASSPSGTGGKLFF
j_call: TRBJ2-1; d_call: TRBD1; v_call: TRBV10-1; clone_size: -; cdr3_nt: TGCGCCAGCAGTGAGTCGCCAGACAGGGTTCCGTTCTTC; cdr3_aa: CASSESPDRVPFF
j_call: TRBJ2-1; d_call: TRBD2; v_call: TRBV18; clone_size: -; cdr3_nt: TGTGCCAGCTCACCACGGGCTAGCGGGAGTGTCAATGAGCAGTTCTTC; cdr3_aa: CASSPRASGSVNEQFF
j_call: TRBJ2-7; d_call: -; v_call: TRBV5-1; clone_size: -; cdr3_nt: TGCGCCAGCAGCTTGGCTCAGGGCTACGAGCAGTACTTC; cdr3_aa: CASSLAQGYEQYF